This T cell receptor (beta chain) was captured by sequencing in a study of T cell responses to AZD1222 COVID-19 vaccine. In this sample, this clone turned up a few times. Its specificity is not known. Assay used: immunoSEQ multiplex PCR; TCRdb lists only in-frame clones, some missing. This repertoire shows about 190,000 clones, roughly 93% found once; its top ten account for approximately 0.97%. Germline V gives CDR1 LGHNA, CDR2 YSLEER. The ends were cut back, 0 bases at V and 8 bases at J, with 13 bases in the middle. The CDR3 totals 14 residues. Study outcomes and limitations: Clonal diversity was possibly underestimated, and white British individuals and females predominated among donors.

The source was peripheral blood, collected on day 0 of AZD1222 vaccination. The clonotype originates from an adult in good health. This chain links TRBV4-3 with TRBJ1-1, with D unclear. CDR3 loop: CASSQDLASREAFF. The CDR3 nucleotides read TGCGCCAGCAGCCAAGACCTGGCCAGCCGCGAAGCTTTCTTT.